The 2 T cell receptor beta chains below were found in one sample sequenced in a study of blood T cell repertoires in COVID-19. TCRdb keeps only in-frame clones here, not all; method: immunoSEQ multiplex PCR. The sample carries some 200,000 clones, about 70% recorded once. The sequenced material came from peripheral blood. The source of these receptors is a woman between 45 and 65 years old with active or convalescent COVID-19.

The table lists this clone with a few counts. The chain has TRBV7-9 and TRBJ1-5, with unresolved D. V lost 0 bases, J lost 2 bases, and 8 bases lay in between. CDR1 is SEHNR and CDR2 is FQNEAQ in the germline V gene (reference sequence). The CDR3 is 15 residues long. DNA for the CDR3: TGTGCCAGCAGCTTAGCGCTCTCGGGCAATCAGCCCCAGCATTTT. Protein sequence: CASSLALSGNQPQHF.

This clone was counted a few times. The chain is built from TRBV29-1 and TRBJ2-1, with TRBD1 matching 7 bases. Germline V gene lookup returns CDR1 SQVTM and CDR2 ANQGSEA. The CDR3 runs 14 residues. V trimming: 4 bases; J trimming: 0 bases; junction bases outside the gene matches: 3. This chain's CDR3 is CSVGTGDSYNEQFF. For the CDR3, the DNA is TGCAGCGTTGGAACAGGGGACTCCTACAATGAGCAGTTCTTC.